This T cell receptor (beta chain) was identified during a study of T cell changes during pregnancy in multiple sclerosis. The CDR3 runs 13 residues. Looked up from germline, CDR1 is SGHRS and CDR2 is YFSETQ. V lost 2 bases, J lost 4 bases, and 9 bases lay in between. The data were produced by immunoSEQ multiplex PCR, yet TCRdb's version contains in-frame clones alone and is incomplete. The profile shows about 50,000 clones, roughly 95% of them singletons. The sequence derives from a female donor with multiple sclerosis, enrolled in a pregnancy study. Sequencing used CD4+ T cells from peripheral blood mononuclear cells, obtained in the third trimester of pregnancy. The chain joins TRBV5-1 to TRBJ1-2, with D uncertain. CDR3 sequence: CASSFSTVYGYTF. For the CDR3, the DNA is TGCGCCAGCAGCTTCTCCACAGTCTATGGCTACACCTTC.